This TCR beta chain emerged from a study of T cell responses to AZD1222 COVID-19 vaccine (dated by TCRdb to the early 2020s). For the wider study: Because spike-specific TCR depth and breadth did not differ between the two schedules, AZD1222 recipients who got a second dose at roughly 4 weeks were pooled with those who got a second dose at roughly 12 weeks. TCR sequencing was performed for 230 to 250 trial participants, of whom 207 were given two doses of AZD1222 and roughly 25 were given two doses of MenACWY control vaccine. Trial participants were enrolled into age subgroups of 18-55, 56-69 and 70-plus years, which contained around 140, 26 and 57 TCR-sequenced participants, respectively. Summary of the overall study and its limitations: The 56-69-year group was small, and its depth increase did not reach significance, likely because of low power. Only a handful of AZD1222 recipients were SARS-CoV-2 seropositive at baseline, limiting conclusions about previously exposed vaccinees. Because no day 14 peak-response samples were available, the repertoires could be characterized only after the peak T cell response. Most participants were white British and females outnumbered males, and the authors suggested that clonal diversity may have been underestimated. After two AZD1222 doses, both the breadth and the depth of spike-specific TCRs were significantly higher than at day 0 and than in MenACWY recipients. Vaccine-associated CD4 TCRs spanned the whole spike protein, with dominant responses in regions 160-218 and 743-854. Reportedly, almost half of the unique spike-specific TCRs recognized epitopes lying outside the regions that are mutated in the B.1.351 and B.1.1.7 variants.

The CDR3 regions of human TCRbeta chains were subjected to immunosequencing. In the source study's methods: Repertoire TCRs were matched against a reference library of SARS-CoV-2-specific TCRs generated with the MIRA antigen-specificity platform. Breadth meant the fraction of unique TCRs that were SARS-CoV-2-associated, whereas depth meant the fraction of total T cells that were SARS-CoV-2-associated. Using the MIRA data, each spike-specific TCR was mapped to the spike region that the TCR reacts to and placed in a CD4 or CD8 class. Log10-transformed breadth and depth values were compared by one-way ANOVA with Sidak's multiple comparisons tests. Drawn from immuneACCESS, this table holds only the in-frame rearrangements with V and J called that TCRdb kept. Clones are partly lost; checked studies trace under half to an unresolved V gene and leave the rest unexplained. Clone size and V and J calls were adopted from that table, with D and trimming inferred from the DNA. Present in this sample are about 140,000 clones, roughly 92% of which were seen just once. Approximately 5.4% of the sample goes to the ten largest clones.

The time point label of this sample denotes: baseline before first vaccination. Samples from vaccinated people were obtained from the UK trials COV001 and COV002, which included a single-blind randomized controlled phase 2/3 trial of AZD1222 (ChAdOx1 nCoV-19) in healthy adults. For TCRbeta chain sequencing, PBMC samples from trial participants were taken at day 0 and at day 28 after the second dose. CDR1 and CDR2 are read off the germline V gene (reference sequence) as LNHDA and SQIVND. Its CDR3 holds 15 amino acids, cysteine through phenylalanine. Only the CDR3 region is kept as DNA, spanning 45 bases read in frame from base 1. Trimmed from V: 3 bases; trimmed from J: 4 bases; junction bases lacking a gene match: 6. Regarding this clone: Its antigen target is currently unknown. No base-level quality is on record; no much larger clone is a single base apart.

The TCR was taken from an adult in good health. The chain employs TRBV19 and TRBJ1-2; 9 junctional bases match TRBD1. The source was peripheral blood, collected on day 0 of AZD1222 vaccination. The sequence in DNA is TGTGCCAGTAGTATCATACAGGGGGCTGCCTATGGCTACACCTTC. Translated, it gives CASSIIQGAAYGYTF.